This TCR beta chain derives from a study of blood T cell repertoires in COVID-19. Study overall: Acute and convalescent COVID-19 specimens originated in the United States, Italy and Spain. T cells, B-cell-depleted T cells, or PBMCs provided the cDNA or gDNA that served as material.

Per the study methods: Counts of nucleated cells, estimated from reference gene primer amplification, were obtained. This table comes from immunoSEQ multiplex PCR, and its TCRdb copy is limited to in-frame clones, with some not included. V and J calls plus clone size are reproduced from that table; the DNA served to infer D and trimming. The sample lists roughly 150,000 clones; 85% to 95% were seen once. CDR3 length: 14 residues. J gave up 8 bases and V 11 bases, and 13 bases lay outside the gene matches. Germline CDR1 is LNHDA and CDR2 is SQIVND (reference sequence). Patients in Seattle were enrolled during active infection, then followed longitudinally.

The clonotype originates from a woman in her fifties or sixties with COVID-19, enrolled during active disease. The chain couples TRBV19 to TRBJ1-4; 8 bases are a match to TRBD1. Sequenced sample: peripheral blood. CDR3 region: CALSGQGRWEKLFF. The CDR3 DNA reads as TGTGCCTTAAGTGGACAGGGCCGGTGGGAAAAACTGTTTTTT. Together with reference TRBV19 and TRBJ1-4, the CDR3 gives the full variable domain: DGGITQSPKYLFRKEGQNVTLSCEQNLNHDAMYWYRQDPGQGLRLIYYSQIVNDFQKGDIAEGYSVSREKKESFPLTVTSAQKNPTAFYLCALSGQGRWEKLFFGSGTQLSVL.